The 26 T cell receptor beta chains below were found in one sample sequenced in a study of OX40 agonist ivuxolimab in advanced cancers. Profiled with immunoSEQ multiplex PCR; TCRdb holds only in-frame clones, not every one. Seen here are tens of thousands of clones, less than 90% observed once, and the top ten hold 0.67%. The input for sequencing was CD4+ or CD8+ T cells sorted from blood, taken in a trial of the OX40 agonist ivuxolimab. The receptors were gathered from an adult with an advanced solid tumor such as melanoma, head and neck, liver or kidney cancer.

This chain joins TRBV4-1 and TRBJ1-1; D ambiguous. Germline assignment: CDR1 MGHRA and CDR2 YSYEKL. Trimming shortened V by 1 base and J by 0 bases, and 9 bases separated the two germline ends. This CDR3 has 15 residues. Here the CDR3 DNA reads TGCGCCAGCAGCCAAGTGACACCTATGAACACTGAAGCTTTCTTT. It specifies CASSQVTPMNTEAFF.

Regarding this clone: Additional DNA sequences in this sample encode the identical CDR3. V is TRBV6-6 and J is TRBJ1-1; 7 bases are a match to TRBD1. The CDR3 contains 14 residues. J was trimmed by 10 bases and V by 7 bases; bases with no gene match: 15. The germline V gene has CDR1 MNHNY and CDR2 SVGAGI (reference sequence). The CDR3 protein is CASTPTGTELRAFF. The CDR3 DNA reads TGTGCCAGCACTCCAACCGGGACAGAGCTTCGAGCTTTCTTT.

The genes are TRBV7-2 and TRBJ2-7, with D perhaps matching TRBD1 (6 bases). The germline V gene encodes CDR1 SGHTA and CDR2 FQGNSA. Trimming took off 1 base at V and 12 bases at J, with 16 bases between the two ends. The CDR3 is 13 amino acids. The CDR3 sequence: CASSLGGHNFAYF. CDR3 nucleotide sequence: TGTGCCAGCAGCTTAGGGGGGCACAATTTTGCGTACTTC.

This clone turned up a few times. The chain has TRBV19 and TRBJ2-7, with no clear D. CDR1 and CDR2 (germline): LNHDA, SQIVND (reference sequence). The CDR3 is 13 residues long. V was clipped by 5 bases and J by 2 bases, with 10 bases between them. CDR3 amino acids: CASSSGRAYEQYF. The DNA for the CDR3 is TGTGCCAGTAGTTCCGGACGGGCCTACGAGCAGTACTTC.

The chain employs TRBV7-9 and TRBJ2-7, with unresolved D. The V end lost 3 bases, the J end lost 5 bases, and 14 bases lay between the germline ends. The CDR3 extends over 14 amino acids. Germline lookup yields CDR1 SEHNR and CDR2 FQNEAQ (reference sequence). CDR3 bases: TGTGCCAGCAGCTTGGTATCCACCCCGGACGAGCAGTACTTC. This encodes CASSLVSTPDEQYF.

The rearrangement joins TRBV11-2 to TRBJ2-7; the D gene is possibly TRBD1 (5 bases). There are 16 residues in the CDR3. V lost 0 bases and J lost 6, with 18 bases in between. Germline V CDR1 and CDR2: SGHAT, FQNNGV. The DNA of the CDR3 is TGTGCCAGCAGCTTAGATCTAATCGGTACAGGCAGCGAGCAGTACTTC. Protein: CASSLDLIGTGSEQYF.

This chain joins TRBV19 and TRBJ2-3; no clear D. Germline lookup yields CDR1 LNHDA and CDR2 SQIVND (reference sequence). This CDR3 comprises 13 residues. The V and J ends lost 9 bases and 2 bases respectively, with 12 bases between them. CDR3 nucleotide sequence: TGTGCCAGCACAAACCGTTTCACAGATACGCAGTATTTT. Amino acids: CASTNRFTDTQYF. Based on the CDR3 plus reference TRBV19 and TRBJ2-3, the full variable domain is DGGITQSPKYLFRKEGQNVTLSCEQNLNHDAMYWYRQDPGQGLRLIYYSQIVNDFQKGDIAEGYSVSREKKESFPLTVTSAQKNPTAFYLCASTNRFTDTQYFGPGTRLTVL.

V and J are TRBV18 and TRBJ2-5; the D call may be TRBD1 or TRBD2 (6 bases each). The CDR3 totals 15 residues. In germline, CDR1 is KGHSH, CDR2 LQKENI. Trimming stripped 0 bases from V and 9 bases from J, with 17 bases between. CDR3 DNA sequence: TGTGCCAGCTCACCACCGTCGTCGGGGGCCGTGGCCCAGTACTTC. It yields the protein CASSPPSSGAVAQYF.

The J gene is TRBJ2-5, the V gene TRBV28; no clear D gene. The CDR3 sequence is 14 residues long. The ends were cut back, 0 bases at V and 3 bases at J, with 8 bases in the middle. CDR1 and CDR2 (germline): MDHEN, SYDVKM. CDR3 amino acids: CASSLWSSKETQYF. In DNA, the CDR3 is TGTGCCAGCAGTTTATGGTCCTCCAAAGAGACCCAGTACTTC.

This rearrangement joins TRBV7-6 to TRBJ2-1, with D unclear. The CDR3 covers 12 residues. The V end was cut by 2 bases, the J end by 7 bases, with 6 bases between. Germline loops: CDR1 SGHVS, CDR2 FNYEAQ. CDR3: CASSLSGNEQFF. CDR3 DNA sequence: TGTGCCAGCAGCTTATCCGGGAATGAGCAGTTCTTC.

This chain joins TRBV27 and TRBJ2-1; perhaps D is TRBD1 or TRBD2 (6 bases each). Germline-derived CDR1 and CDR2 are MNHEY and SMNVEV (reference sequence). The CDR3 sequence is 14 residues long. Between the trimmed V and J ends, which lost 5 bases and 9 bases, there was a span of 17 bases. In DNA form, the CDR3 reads TGTGCCAGCAGTAGGGGGGTAACAAGCGGTGAGCAGTTCTTC. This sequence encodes CASSRGVTSGEQFF.

The CDR3 is CASSSETGISGELFF. The DNA of the CDR3 is TGTGCCAGCAGTTCGGAGACAGGGATTAGCGGGGAGCTGTTTTTT. The chain has TRBV27 and TRBJ2-2; 7 positions match TRBD1. The V gene's germline CDR1 is MNHEY and CDR2 SMNVEV (reference sequence). J gave up 7 bases and V 4 bases, and 9 bases lay outside the gene matches. The CDR3 loop spans 15 amino acids.

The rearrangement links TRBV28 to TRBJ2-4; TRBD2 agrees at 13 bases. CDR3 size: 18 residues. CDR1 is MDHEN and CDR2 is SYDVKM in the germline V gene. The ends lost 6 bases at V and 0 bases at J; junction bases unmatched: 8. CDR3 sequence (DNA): TGTGCCAGCAGCCCCTACGGACTAGCGGGAGAAGCCAAAAACATTCAGTACTTC. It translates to CASSPYGLAGEAKNIQYF.

CDR3 sequence reads: CASRRGYTDSGNTIYF. The CDR3 DNA is TGCGCCAGCAGACGGGGGTATACGGACTCTGGAAACACCATATATTTT. The V gene is TRBV5-1, the J gene TRBJ1-3, with D perhaps matching TRBD1 (5 bases). The CDR3 extends over 16 amino acids. V lost 5 bases and J 0 bases, leaving 15 bases between the germline ends. The germline CDR1 and CDR2 sequences are SGHRS and YFSETQ. Together with reference TRBV5-1 and TRBJ1-3, the CDR3 gives the full variable domain: KAGVTQTPRYLIKTRGQQVTLSCSPISGHRSVSWYQQTPGQGLQFLFEYFSETQRNKGNFPGRFSGRQFSNSRSEMNVSTLELGDSALYLCASRRGYTDSGNTIYFGEGSWLTVV.

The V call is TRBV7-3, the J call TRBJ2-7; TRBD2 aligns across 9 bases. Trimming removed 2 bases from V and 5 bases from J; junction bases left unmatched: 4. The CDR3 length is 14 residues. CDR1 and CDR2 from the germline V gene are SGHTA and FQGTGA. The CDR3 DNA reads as TGTGCCAGCAGCTTAGTAGCGGGAGCCGACGAGCAGTACTTC. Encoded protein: CASSLVAGADEQYF.

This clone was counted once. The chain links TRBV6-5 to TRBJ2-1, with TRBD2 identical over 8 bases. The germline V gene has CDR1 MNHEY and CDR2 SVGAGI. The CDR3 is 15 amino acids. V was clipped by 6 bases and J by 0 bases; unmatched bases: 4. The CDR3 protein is CASRIGRASYNEQFF. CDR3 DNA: TGTGCCAGCAGGATCGGGAGGGCCTCCTACAATGAGCAGTTCTTC.

The DNA for the CDR3 is TGTGCCAGCAGTCCGTGGACAGGGTTAGAGCAGCCCCAGCATTTT. Encoded protein: CASSPWTGLEQPQHF. This chain uses TRBV28 with TRBJ1-5; 8 nucleotides line up with TRBD1. Germline V gives CDR1 MDHEN, CDR2 SYDVKM. The CDR3 loop spans 15 amino acids. V shed 5 bases and J 7 bases; nucleotides not matched to a gene: 10.

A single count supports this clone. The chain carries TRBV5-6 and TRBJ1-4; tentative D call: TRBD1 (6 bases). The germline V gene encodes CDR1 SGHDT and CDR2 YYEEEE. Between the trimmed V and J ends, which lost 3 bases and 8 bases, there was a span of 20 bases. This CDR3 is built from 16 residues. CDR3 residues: CASSYNTGSLTEKLFF. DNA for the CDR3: TGTGCCAGCAGCTACAATACAGGGAGTTTGACAGAAAAACTGTTTTTT.

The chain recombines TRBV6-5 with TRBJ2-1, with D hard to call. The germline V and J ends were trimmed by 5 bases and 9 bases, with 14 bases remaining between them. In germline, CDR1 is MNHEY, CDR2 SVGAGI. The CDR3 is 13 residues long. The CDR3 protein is CASSPRPSSEQFF. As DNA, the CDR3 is TGTGCCAGCAGTCCTCGCCCTAGTTCTGAGCAGTTCTTC.

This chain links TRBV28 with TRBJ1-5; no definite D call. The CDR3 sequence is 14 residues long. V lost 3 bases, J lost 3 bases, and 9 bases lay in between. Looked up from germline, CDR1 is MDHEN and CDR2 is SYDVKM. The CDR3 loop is CASSFGGYNQPQHF. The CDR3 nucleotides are TGTGCCAGCAGTTTCGGCGGATACAATCAGCCCCAGCATTTT.

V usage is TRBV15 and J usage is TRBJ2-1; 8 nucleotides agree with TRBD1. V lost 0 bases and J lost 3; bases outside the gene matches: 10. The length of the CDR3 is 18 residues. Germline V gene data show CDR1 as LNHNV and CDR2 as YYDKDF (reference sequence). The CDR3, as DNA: TGTGCCACCAGCAGAGATATCGACGGACAGGGATACTACAATGAGCAGTTCTTC. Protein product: CATSRDIDGQGYYNEQFF.

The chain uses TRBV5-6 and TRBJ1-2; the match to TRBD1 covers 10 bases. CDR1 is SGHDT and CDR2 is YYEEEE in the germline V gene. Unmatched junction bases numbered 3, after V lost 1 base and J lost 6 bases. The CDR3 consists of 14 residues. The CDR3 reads CASSLWDRGDGYTF. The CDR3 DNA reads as TGTGCCAGCAGCTTGTGGGACAGGGGCGATGGCTACACCTTC.

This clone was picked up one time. DNA of the CDR3: TGCAGTGCTAGCCGACAAGAGACCCAGTACTTC. This sequence encodes CSASRQETQYF. The rearrangement links TRBV20-1 to TRBJ2-5; no definite D call. The CDR3 runs 11 residues. Between the trimmed V and J ends, which lost 3 bases and 2 bases, there was a span of 4 bases. The germline V gene encodes CDR1 DFQATT and CDR2 SNEGSKA (reference sequence).

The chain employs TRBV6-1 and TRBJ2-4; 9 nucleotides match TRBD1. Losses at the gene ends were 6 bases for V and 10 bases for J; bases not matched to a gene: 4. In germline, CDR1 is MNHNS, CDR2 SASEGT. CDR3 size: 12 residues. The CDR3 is CASRGTGTIQYF. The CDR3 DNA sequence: TGTGCCAGCAGAGGGACAGGGACAATTCAGTACTTC.

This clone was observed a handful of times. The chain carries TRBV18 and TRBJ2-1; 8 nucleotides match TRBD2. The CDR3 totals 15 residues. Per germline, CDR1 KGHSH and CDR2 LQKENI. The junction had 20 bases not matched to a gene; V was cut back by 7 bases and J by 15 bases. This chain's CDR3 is CASLGGDRPGLVPFF. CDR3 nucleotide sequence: TGTGCCAGCTTAGGGGGGGATAGACCGGGACTAGTGCCGTTCTTC.

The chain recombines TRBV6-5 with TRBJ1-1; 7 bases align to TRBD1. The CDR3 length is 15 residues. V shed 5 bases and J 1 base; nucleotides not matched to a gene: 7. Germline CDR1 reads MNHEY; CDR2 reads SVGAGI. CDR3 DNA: TGTGCCAGCAGTAACGGACAGGCTAAGAACACTGAAGCTTTCTTT. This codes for CASSNGQAKNTEAFF.